This T cell receptor beta chain was profiled in a study of blood T cell repertoires in COVID-19. Study as a whole: PBMCs, B-cell-depleted T cells, or T cells were the source of the cDNA or gDNA that made up the material.

Generated by immunoSEQ multiplex PCR, the TCRdb table keeps only in-frame clones and is missing some. The sample has some 120,000 clones; around 87% are singletons. The CDR3 loop spans 16 amino acids. In germline, CDR1 is GTSNPN, CDR2 SVGIG (reference sequence). Between the trimmed V and J ends, which lost 3 bases and 1 base, there was a span of 18 bases. The sequenced sample consisted of peripheral blood. The chain employs TRBV30 and TRBJ1-1; weak D call: TRBD1 (5 bases). The clonotype originates from a woman aged 60-75 years with acute or convalescent COVID-19. CDR3 amino acids: CAWSPQGEWENTEAFF. The DNA for the CDR3 is TGTGCCTGGAGCCCTCAGGGTGAGTGGGAGAACACTGAAGCTTTCTTT.